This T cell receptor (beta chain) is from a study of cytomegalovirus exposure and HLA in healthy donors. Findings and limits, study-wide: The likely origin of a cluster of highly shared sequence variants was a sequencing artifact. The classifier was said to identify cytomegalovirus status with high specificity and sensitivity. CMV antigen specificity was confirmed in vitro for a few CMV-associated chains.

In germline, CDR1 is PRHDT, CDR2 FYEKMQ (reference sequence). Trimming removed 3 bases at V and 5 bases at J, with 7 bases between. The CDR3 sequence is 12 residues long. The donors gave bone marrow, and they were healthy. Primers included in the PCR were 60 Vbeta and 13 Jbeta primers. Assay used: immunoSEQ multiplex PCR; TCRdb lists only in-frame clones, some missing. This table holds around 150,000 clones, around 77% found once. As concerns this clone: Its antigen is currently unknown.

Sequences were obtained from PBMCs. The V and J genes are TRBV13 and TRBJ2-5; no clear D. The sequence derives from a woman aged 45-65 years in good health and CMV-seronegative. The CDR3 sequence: CASSLVGETQYF. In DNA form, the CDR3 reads TGTGCCAGCAGCTTGGTCGGGGAGACCCAGTACTTC.